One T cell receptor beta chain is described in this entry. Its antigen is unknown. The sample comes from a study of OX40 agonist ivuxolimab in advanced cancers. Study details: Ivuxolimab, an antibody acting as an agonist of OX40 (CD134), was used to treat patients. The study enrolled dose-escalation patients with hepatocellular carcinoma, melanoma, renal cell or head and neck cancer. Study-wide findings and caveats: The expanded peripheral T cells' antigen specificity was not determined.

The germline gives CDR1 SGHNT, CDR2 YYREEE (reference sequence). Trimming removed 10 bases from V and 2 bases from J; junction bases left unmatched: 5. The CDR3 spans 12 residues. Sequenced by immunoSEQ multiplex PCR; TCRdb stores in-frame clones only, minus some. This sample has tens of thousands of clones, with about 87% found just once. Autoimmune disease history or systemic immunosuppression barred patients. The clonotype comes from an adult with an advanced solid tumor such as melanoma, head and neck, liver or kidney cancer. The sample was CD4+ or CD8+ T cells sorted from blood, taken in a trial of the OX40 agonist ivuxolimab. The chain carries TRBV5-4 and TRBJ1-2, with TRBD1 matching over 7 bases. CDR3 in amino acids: CAGGTVNYGYTF. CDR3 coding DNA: TGTGCCGGAGGGACAGTCAACTATGGCTACACCTTC. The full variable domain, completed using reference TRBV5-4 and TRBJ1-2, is ETGVTQSPTHLIKTRGQQVTLRCSSQSGHNTVSWYQQALGQGPQFIFQYYREEENGRGNFPPRFSGLQFPNYSSELNVNALELDDSALYLCAGGTVNYGYTFGSGTRLTVV.